This TCR beta chain derives from a study of cytomegalovirus exposure and HLA in healthy donors. The wider study: Later analysis reported that the 120 validation repertoires shared the platform of the approximately 670 first-cohort repertoires.

Germline CDR1 is SGDLS and CDR2 is YYNGEE. The ends lost 2 bases at V and 4 bases at J; junction bases unmatched: 5. This CDR3 is 16 amino acids long. General observations from the study: The TCR clusters that emerged in the first cohort tended, a later analysis found, to co-occur in the 110 or so validation repertoires.

This clone is a singleton in its sample. Its specificity is not known. Distinct nucleotide sequences in the sample also encode this CDR3. TCRdb's copy holds only in-frame clones and misses some; the assay was immunoSEQ multiplex PCR. This sample has more than 250,000 clones, with 75% to 90% found just once. The sequenced sample was PBMCs. This receptor was obtained from a young woman in good health and CMV-seronegative. This chain connects TRBV9 to TRBJ2-1; 11 bases align to TRBD2. Here the CDR3 reads CASSVGGTSGYNEQFF. The CDR3 nucleotides read TGTGCCAGCAGCGTGGGAGGGACTAGCGGATACAATGAGCAGTTCTTC.